These 29 T cell receptor beta chains were all obtained from the same sample, sequenced in a study of cytomegalovirus exposure and HLA in healthy donors. A multiplex PCR was run with 60 Vbeta primers and 13 Jbeta primers. Measured with immunoSEQ multiplex PCR; TCRdb has only the in-frame clones, and not every one. The sample shows 150,000 or so clones, about 70% of them seen only once. Input material: PBMCs. The receptors derive from a man aged 18 to 29 in good health and CMV-seronegative.

The chain couples TRBV19 to TRBJ1-1; D is unclear. Germline CDR1 reads LNHDA; CDR2 reads SQIVND (reference sequence). Trimming took 3 bases from V and 0 from J, leaving 11 bases between them. This CDR3 is built from 15 residues. The CDR3 protein is CASSIPRGMNTEAFF. The CDR3, as DNA: TGTGCCAGTAGTATCCCTCGGGGAATGAACACTGAAGCTTTCTTT.

This clone occurred a few times. The V gene is TRBV2, the J gene TRBJ2-2; perhaps TRBD1 as D (5 bases). The germline V gene has CDR1 SNHLY and CDR2 FYNNEI. This CDR3 is 15 amino acids long. The V and J ends lost 5 bases and 3 bases respectively, with 13 bases between them. CDR3 residues: CASSYRQWDTGELFF. The CDR3 region has the DNA TGTGCCAGCAGTTATCGACAGTGGGACACCGGGGAGCTGTTTTTT.

This chain joins TRBV2 and TRBJ1-1, with TRBD1 as a possible D gene (5 bases). The CDR3 totals 14 residues. Germline-derived CDR1 and CDR2 are SNHLY and FYNNEI. The V and J ends lost 5 bases and 0 bases respectively, with 10 bases between them. CDR3 DNA sequence: TGTGCCAGCAGTTTACAGGCCCTGAACACTGAAGCTTTCTTT. This translates into CASSLQALNTEAFF.

V and J are TRBV25-1 and TRBJ2-7; perhaps TRBD2 as D (5 bases). V lost 0 bases, J lost 3 bases, and 12 bases lay in between. The CDR3 is 15 residues long. In germline, CDR1 is MGHDK, CDR2 SYGVNS. CDR3 in DNA: TGTGCCAGCAGTGAATATCATCGGGGATACTACGAGCAGTACTTC. Translation gives CASSEYHRGYYEQYF.

The chain couples TRBV6-4 to TRBJ2-2; 9 bases are a match to TRBD1. The germline V gene has CDR1 MRHNA and CDR2 SNTAGT. V shed 8 bases and J 5 bases; nucleotides not matched to a gene: 6. CDR3 length equals 14 residues. CDR3 DNA sequence: TGTGCCAGCTCAGACAGGGGGAATACCGGGGAGCTGTTTTTT. Its protein is CASSDRGNTGELFF.

V is TRBV9 and J is TRBJ1-2; a weak D match, TRBD1 (6 bases). Trimming removed 3 bases from V and 8 bases from J, with 26 bases in between. Germline loops: CDR1 SGDLS, CDR2 YYNGEE. This CDR3 is 17 amino acids long. CDR3 DNA: TGTGCCAGCAGCGCCCGGCTTGCGGCAGGGGTAACAGGAGGCTACACCTTC. Amino acid sequence: CASSARLAAGVTGGYTF.

This chain uses TRBV10-3 with TRBJ2-5, with D unclear. This CDR3 spans 11 amino acids. The V end was cut by 7 bases, the J end by 3 bases, with 6 bases between. Germline CDR1 reads ENHRY; CDR2 reads SYGVKD. CDR3: CAINQKETQYF. The CDR3, as DNA: TGTGCCATCAACCAGAAAGAGACCCAGTACTTC.

Only one count was recorded for this clone. Other DNA sequences in the same sample also yield this CDR3. V and J are TRBV7-9 and TRBJ1-1; 8 positions agree with TRBD1. With V trimmed by 5 bases and J by 3 bases, 8 bases remained unmatched. CDR1 is SEHNR and CDR2 is FQNEAQ in the germline V gene (reference sequence). The CDR3 extends over 15 amino acids. Written as DNA, the CDR3 is TGTGCCAGCAGCGTCTCAAAGACAGGGGACACTGAAGCTTTCTTT. Translating it yields CASSVSKTGDTEAFF.

The genes are TRBV12-2 and TRBJ2-7; the D call TRBD1 from the table was never checked on the DNA. TRBV12-2 is a documented pseudogene. The CDR3 runs to 16 residues. CDR3 nucleotides: TGTGCAAGTCGCTTAGGGGGTCAGGGAAGCTCCTACGAGCAGTACGTC. Encoded protein: CASRLGGQGSSYEQYV.

The V gene is TRBV5-1, the J gene TRBJ1-5; D perhaps matches TRBD1 (5 bases). This CDR3 is 15 amino acids long. Trimming stripped 0 bases from V and 3 bases from J, with 10 bases between. Germline V CDR1 and CDR2: SGHRS, YFSETQ. The CDR3 sequence is CASSLATGANQPQHF. The CDR3, as DNA: TGCGCCAGCAGCTTGGCCACAGGAGCCAATCAGCCCCAGCATTTT. The whole variable domain, remainder taken from reference TRBV5-1 and TRBJ1-5, is KAGVTQTPRYLIKTRGQQVTLSCSPISGHRSVSWYQQTPGQGLQFLFEYFSETQRNKGNFPGRFSGRQFSNSRSEMNVSTLELGDSALYLCASSLATGANQPQHFGDGTRLSIL.

This clone was seen more than once but under ten times. V gene TRBV7-3 combines with J gene TRBJ2-1, with 11 bases that match TRBD2. The CDR3 is 17 amino acids. Germline V CDR1 and CDR2: SGHTA, FQGTGA. V was pared by 3 bases and J by 7 bases, with 11 bases of the junction left unmatched. In nucleotides, the CDR3 is TGTGCCAGCAGCTTCACCTTAGCGGGGGGGCCAGGGAATGAGCAGTTCTTC. Residues: CASSFTLAGGPGNEQFF. Combining the CDR3 with reference TRBV7-3 and TRBJ2-1 gives the whole variable domain GAGVSQTPSNKVTEKGKYVELRCDPISGHTALYWYRQSLGQGPEFLIYFQGTGAADDSGLPNDRFFAVRPEGSVSTLKIQRTERGDSAVYLCASSFTLAGGPGNEQFFGPGTRLTVL.

Only a few counts were recorded for this clone. V usage is TRBV6-1 and J usage is TRBJ1-2, with TRBD1 matching over 7 bases. Germline V lookup: CDR1 MNHNS, CDR2 SASEGT. The CDR3 is 15 residues long. J gave up 3 bases and V 4 bases, and 8 bases lay outside the gene matches. As DNA, the CDR3 is TGTGCCAGCAGTGCCCTTGGGACAGCAGACTATGGCTACACCTTC. Amino acids: CASSALGTADYGYTF.

V gene TRBV2 combines with J gene TRBJ2-3; 9 bases align to TRBD2. This CDR3 contains 16 residues. V lost 3 bases and J lost 5; bases outside the gene matches: 9. Germline V gene data show CDR1 as SNHLY and CDR2 as FYNNEI. The CDR3 nucleotides are TGTGCCAGCAGTGAGGTGGGCGGGGGGGCCTTAGATACGCAGTATTTT. Translated: CASSEVGGGALDTQYF.

CDR3 sequence (DNA): TGTGCCAGCAGCGTAGGTCTGGCGGGGACCAATGAGCAGTTCTTC. Protein sequence: CASSVGLAGTNEQFF. V is TRBV9 and J is TRBJ2-1; D is possibly TRBD2 (6 bases). Germline V gene sequence: CDR1 SGDLS, CDR2 YYNGEE. V dropped 0 bases and J dropped 6 bases, with 13 bases sitting between them. The CDR3 is 15 residues long.

In this sample, this clone turned up a few times. The rearrangement joins TRBV19 to TRBJ2-1; the match to TRBD2 covers 10 bases. The CDR3 sequence is 15 residues long. J was trimmed by 4 bases and V by 6 bases; bases with no gene match: 6. The germline V gene has CDR1 LNHDA and CDR2 SQIVND (reference sequence). This chain's CDR3 is CASRGAGGPYNEQFF. In nucleotides, the CDR3 is TGTGCCAGTAGGGGAGCGGGGGGGCCGTACAATGAGCAGTTCTTC.

The rearrangement links TRBV4-3 to TRBJ2-2; D is possibly TRBD1 (5 bases). CDR1 is LGHNA and CDR2 is YSLEER in the germline V gene. Trimming pared 0 bases from V and 4 bases from J, leaving 9 bases between. The CDR3 runs 15 residues. Here the CDR3 DNA reads TGCGCCAGCAGCCAAGAGGGCAGGGCCACCGGGGAGCTGTTTTTT. This encodes CASSQEGRATGELFF.

This rearrangement joins TRBV5-6 to TRBJ2-7; 9 nucleotides align to TRBD1. The germline gives CDR1 SGHDT, CDR2 YYEEEE. This CDR3 is built from 13 residues. Trimming at V came to 3 bases and at J to 3 bases, leaving 1 base not matched to a gene. Here the CDR3 DNA reads TGTGCCAGCAGCTCGGACAGGGGCTACGAGCAGTACGTC. Protein: CASSSDRGYEQYV.

V and J are TRBV28 and TRBJ1-2; a weak D match, TRBD1 (5 bases). The CDR3 length is 13 residues. Germline-derived CDR1 and CDR2 are MDHEN and SYDVKM. Trimming removed 7 bases at V and 4 bases at J, with 13 bases between. The CDR3 nucleotides read TGTGCCAGCACTCCGGGGGGTCTCTATGGCTACACCTTC. Translated: CASTPGGLYGYTF.

This clone was seen a single time. V gene TRBV7-2 combines with J gene TRBJ1-4; D is ambiguous. Germline-derived CDR1 and CDR2 are SGHTA and FQGNSA. This CDR3 is 15 amino acids long. V was trimmed by 3 bases and J by 8 bases, leaving 16 bases between them. CDR3 coding DNA: TGTGCCAGCAGCTTCTCGGGAACAACGGGGGAAAAACTGTTTTTT. This encodes CASSFSGTTGEKLFF.

V usage is TRBV19 and J usage is TRBJ1-5; unclear D gene. The germline CDR1 and CDR2 sequences are LNHDA and SQIVND (reference sequence). The V end was cut by 7 bases, the J end by 2 bases, with 12 bases between. This CDR3 is 14 amino acids long. CDR3: CASKAAAGNQPQHF. CDR3 sequence (DNA): TGTGCCAGTAAGGCGGCGGCGGGCAATCAGCCCCAGCATTTT.

The chain is built from TRBV5-6 and TRBJ2-7; 8 bases align to TRBD1. This CDR3 is built from 13 residues. J lost 5 bases, V lost 2 bases, and 3 bases had no gene match. CDR1 and CDR2 from the germline V gene are SGHDT and YYEEEE. The CDR3 loop reads CASSLGQGDEQYV. The CDR3, as DNA: TGTGCCAGCAGCTTAGGACAGGGAGACGAGCAGTACGTC.

For the CDR3, the DNA is TGTGCCAGCAGCCCGGGGACAGGGACCGGGGAGCTGTTTTTT. It specifies CASSPGTGTGELFF. The rearrangement links TRBV6-6 to TRBJ2-2; 9 positions agree with TRBD1. The CDR3 consists of 14 residues. CDR1 is MNHNY and CDR2 is SVGAGI in the germline V gene (reference sequence). The junction had 4 bases not matched to a gene; V was cut back by 6 bases and J by 5 bases.

This chain joins TRBV27 and TRBJ2-6; D possibly corresponds to TRBD2 (6 bases). The V end lost 3 bases, the J end lost 0 bases, and 6 bases lay between the germline ends. The CDR3 length is 15 residues. Germline CDR1 reads MNHEY; CDR2 reads SMNVEV (reference sequence). This CDR3 reads CASSLGGSGANVLTF. CDR3 nucleotides: TGTGCCAGCAGTTTGGGGGGCTCTGGGGCCAACGTCCTGACTTTC.

V is TRBV7-9 and J is TRBJ1-1, with D uncertain. Germline-derived CDR1 and CDR2 are SEHNR and FQNEAQ (reference sequence). The V end was cut by 2 bases, the J end by 2 bases, with 6 bases between. The CDR3 runs to 13 residues. The CDR3: CASSLFVNTEAFF. CDR3 bases: TGTGCCAGCAGCTTATTTGTAAACACTGAAGCTTTCTTT.

The chain joins TRBV25-1 to TRBJ1-1, with a possible D match to TRBD1 (6 bases). The CDR3 is made up of 18 amino acids. CDR1 MGHDK and CDR2 SYGVNS come from the germline V gene. The V gene lost 4 bases and the J gene lost 0 bases, with 21 bases spanning the gap. CDR3 residues: CASSGMTGSHLLNTEAFF. DNA for the CDR3: TGTGCCAGCAGTGGGATGACAGGATCCCATTTATTGAACACTGAAGCTTTCTTT.

The chain couples TRBV18 to TRBJ2-5; 7 bases map to TRBD2. Germline CDR1 reads KGHSH; CDR2 reads LQKENI. The length of the CDR3 is 12 residues. After removal of 4 bases from V and 4 bases from J, the junction contained 0 bases not matched to a gene. CDR3 coding DNA: TGTGCCAGCTCACGGGGGGGAGAGACCCAGTACTTC. Protein product: CASSRGGETQYF.

As to this clone: Different DNA sequences within this sample yield the same CDR3. The chain has TRBV5-4 and TRBJ2-5; maybe TRBD2 (5 bases). This CDR3 is 14 amino acids long. V was pared by 4 bases and J by 2 bases, with 12 bases between. The germline V gene encodes CDR1 SGHNT and CDR2 YYREEE (reference sequence). The DNA for the CDR3 is TGTGCCAGCAGCGGAACGGGGTTTCAAGAGACCCAGTACTTC. Amino acids: CASSGTGFQETQYF.

The chain has TRBV7-9 and TRBJ2-2; D might be TRBD2 (5 bases). Per the germline V gene, CDR1 is SEHNR and CDR2 is FQNEAQ (reference sequence). The CDR3 totals 19 residues. The germline V and J ends were trimmed by 3 bases and 4 bases, with 24 bases remaining between them. DNA of the CDR3: TGTGCCAGCAGCTTCCCCTTGAATCGCCCCGGGCGGGCCACCGGGGAGCTGTTTTTT. As protein: CASSFPLNRPGRATGELFF.

The V call is TRBV7-8, the J call TRBJ1-1; D possibly corresponds to TRBD1 (5 bases). Per the germline V gene, CDR1 is SGHVS and CDR2 is FQNEAQ. The germline V and J ends were trimmed by 5 bases and 0 bases, with 10 bases remaining between them. This CDR3 spans 14 amino acids. CDR3 sequence reads: CASSPRTLNTEAFF. As DNA, the CDR3 is TGTGCCAGCAGCCCCCGGACACTGAACACTGAAGCTTTCTTT.